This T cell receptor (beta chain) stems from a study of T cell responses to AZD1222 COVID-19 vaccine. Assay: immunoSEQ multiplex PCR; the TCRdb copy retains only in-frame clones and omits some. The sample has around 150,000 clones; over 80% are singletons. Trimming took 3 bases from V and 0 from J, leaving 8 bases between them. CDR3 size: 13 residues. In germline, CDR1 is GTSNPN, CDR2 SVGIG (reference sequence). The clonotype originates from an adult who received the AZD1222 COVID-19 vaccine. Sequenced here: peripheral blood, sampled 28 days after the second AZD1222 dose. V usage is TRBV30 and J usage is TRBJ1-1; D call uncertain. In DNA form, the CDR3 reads TGTGCCTGGAGGAGGATCATGAACACTGAAGCTTTCTTT. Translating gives CAWRRIMNTEAFF.